What follows are 20 T cell receptor beta chains derived from one specimen sequenced in a study of cytomegalovirus exposure and HLA in healthy donors. 13 Jbeta primers and 60 Vbeta primers were used for the PCR. Data came from immunoSEQ multiplex PCR; TCRdb stores just in-frame clones and leaves some out. Of about 190,000 clones in the sample, less than 85% were seen once. Sequenced input: PBMCs. The receptors originated from a man in his thirties or forties in good health and CMV-seropositive.

This clone was counted only a few times. V usage is TRBV27 and J usage is TRBJ2-1, with no clear D. V lost 3 bases to trimming and J lost 4 bases, with 4 bases between them. CDR3 length: 12 amino acids. Per the germline V gene, CDR1 is MNHEY and CDR2 is SMNVEV (reference sequence). CDR3 in DNA: TGTGCCAGCAGTTTCCCATACAATGAGCAGTTCTTC. This encodes CASSFPYNEQFF.

In its sample, this clone was seen once. The rearrangement links TRBV7-2 to TRBJ2-1; 9 bases match TRBD1. Germline loops: CDR1 SGHTA, CDR2 FQGNSA. The CDR3 spans 15 residues. V lost 2 bases to trimming and J lost 12 bases; unmatched junction nucleotides: 11. The CDR3 is CASSLTGGTRIWQFF. CDR3 nucleotide sequence: TGTGCCAGCAGCTTAACAGGGGGCACGAGGATCTGGCAGTTCTTC.

This clone was seen more than once but under ten times. The identical CDR3 is also encoded by other nucleotide sequences in the sample. The chain employs TRBV7-9 and TRBJ2-3; TRBD2 agrees at 10 bases. Germline values: CDR1 SEHNR, CDR2 FQNEAQ (reference sequence). The length of the CDR3 is 18 residues. Trimming cost V 3 bases and J 2 bases; bases outside gene matches: 11. CDR3 DNA sequence: TGTGCCAGCAGCTTGGGGCTAGCGGGGGCCAGGAACACAGATACGCAGTATTTT. This translates into CASSLGLAGARNTDTQYF.

J is TRBJ2-7 and V is TRBV29-1; 14 nucleotides agree with TRBD2. The junction had 4 bases not matched to a gene; V was cut back by 4 bases and J by 2 bases. The CDR3 consists of 15 residues. Germline CDR1 and CDR2: SQVTM and ANQGSEA. The CDR3 DNA follows: TGCAGCGTTGGACTAGCGGGAGGGTCCCCCTACGAGCAGTACTTC. It specifies CSVGLAGGSPYEQYF.

The chain combines TRBV14 with TRBJ2-1; TRBD2 agrees at 14 bases. The germline gives CDR1 SGHDN, CDR2 FVKESK. The CDR3 spans 20 residues. V shed 0 bases and J 2 bases; nucleotides not matched to a gene: 9. CDR3 sequence: CASSQDIGTSGSRTYNEQFF. The CDR3 nucleotides are TGTGCCAGCAGCCAAGATATCGGGACTAGCGGGAGTCGCACCTACAATGAGCAGTTCTTC.

This sequence joins TRBV6-4 and TRBJ2-3, with TRBD1 matching over 11 bases. Looked up from germline, CDR1 is MRHNA and CDR2 is SNTAGT. The CDR3 runs to 14 residues. With V trimmed by 0 bases and J by 10 bases, 3 bases remained unmatched. The CDR3 DNA sequence: TGTGCCAGCAGTGACTCGGGACAGGGGGTTGCGCAGTATTTT. Encoded protein: CASSDSGQGVAQYF.

The gene calls are TRBV15 and TRBJ2-3; weak D call: TRBD1 (5 bases). This CDR3 has 14 amino acids. With 1 base removed from V and 2 bases from J, the gap between germline ends came to 7 bases. CDR1 is LNHNV and CDR2 is YYDKDF in the germline V gene (reference sequence). The CDR3 coding sequence is TGTGCCACCAGCAGAGGCAGGGACACAGATACGCAGTATTTT. Its protein product is CATSRGRDTDTQYF. Supplemented by reference TRBV15 and TRBJ2-3, the full variable domain reads DAMVIQNPRYQVTQFGKPVTLSCSQTLNHNVMYWYQQKSSQAPKLLFHYYDKDFNNEADTPDNFQSRRPNTSFCFLDIRSPGLGDTAMYLCATSRGRDTDTQYFGPGTRLTVL.

The chain is built from TRBV27 and TRBJ2-7; 11 bases are a match to TRBD2. V trimming: 3 bases; J trimming: 3 bases; junction bases outside the gene matches: 4. Germline CDR1 is MNHEY and CDR2 is SMNVEV (reference sequence). There are 15 residues in the CDR3. The CDR3 bases are TGTGCCAGCAGTTTGGCCGGGACTAGCGGCTACGAGCAGTACTTC. Its translation: CASSLAGTSGYEQYF.

The genes are TRBV7-3 and TRBJ2-7, with 13 bases matching TRBD2. Trimming at V came to 3 bases and at J to 2 bases, leaving 10 bases not matched to a gene. This CDR3 spans 18 amino acids. Germline CDR1 and CDR2: SGHTA and FQGTGA. In nucleotides, the CDR3 is TGTGCCAGCAGCTTCCCGAATCGACTAGCGGGAGGCCCCTACGAGCAGTACTTC. Translated: CASSFPNRLAGGPYEQYF.

The rearrangement uses TRBV28 and TRBJ1-1, with D uncertain. This CDR3 comprises 12 residues. V shed 1 base and J shed 7 bases, with 7 bases lying between them. Germline CDR1 and CDR2: MDHEN and SYDVKM. CDR3 sequence (DNA): TGTGCCAGCAGTTTATCAGCGGTTGAAGCTTTCTTT. It yields the protein CASSLSAVEAFF.

The rearrangement uses TRBV7-6 and TRBJ2-5; 8 bases line up with TRBD2. CDR1 and CDR2 from the germline V gene are SGHVS and FNYEAQ. The ends lost 5 bases at V and 5 bases at J; junction bases unmatched: 10. The CDR3 extends over 15 amino acids. In DNA, the CDR3 is TGTGCCAGCAGCGGAGGGCGGGGGGTGAAGGAGACCCAGTACTTC. This sequence encodes CASSGGRGVKETQYF.

The chain employs TRBV6-5 and TRBJ2-7; 7 nucleotides match TRBD2. The CDR3 runs to 12 residues. V dropped 1 base and J dropped 7; count of bases not matched to a gene: 1. Germline values: CDR1 MNHEY, CDR2 SVGAGI. DNA of the CDR3: TGTGCCAGCAGTTACTGGGGAGGGGAGCAGTACTTC. Translating it yields CASSYWGGEQYF.

J is TRBJ2-7 and V is TRBV9; TRBD1 matches at 10 bases. Germline values: CDR1 SGDLS, CDR2 YYNGEE. The V and J ends lost 0 bases and 6 bases, in that order; junction bases with no gene match: 3. The CDR3 consists of 14 residues. The CDR3 nucleotides are TGTGCCAGCAGCGTAGAGGGACAGGGGATCGAGCAGTACTTC. It translates to CASSVEGQGIEQYF.

The V and J genes are TRBV19 and TRBJ2-7; 7 bases line up with TRBD1. This CDR3 contains 14 residues. Germline lookup yields CDR1 LNHDA and CDR2 SQIVND (reference sequence). V lost 10 bases to trimming and J lost 5 bases; unmatched junction nucleotides: 14. The CDR3 is CATGNRQGSDEQYF. CDR3 sequence (DNA): TGTGCCACGGGGAACCGACAGGGTAGCGACGAGCAGTACTTC.

The chain recombines TRBV4-3 with TRBJ2-7, with D maybe TRBD2 (6 bases). V lost 5 bases, J lost 3 bases, and 11 bases lay in between. This CDR3 region has 13 residues. Germline CDR1 LGHNA, CDR2 YSLEER. The DNA of the CDR3 is TGCGCCAGCAGCGCGATGGGGGGCTACGAGCAGTACTTC. Translated: CASSAMGGYEQYF.

This clone showed up just once. The rearrangement joins TRBV10-3 to TRBJ2-7, with D hard to call. This CDR3 region has 16 residues. The V end lost 0 bases, the J end lost 7 bases, and 19 bases lay between the germline ends. Germline assignment: CDR1 ENHRY and CDR2 SYGVKD. CDR3 residues: CAISESFAGRLLEQYF. CDR3 nucleotides: TGTGCCATCAGTGAGTCATTTGCAGGCAGATTATTGGAGCAGTACTTC.

This clone was counted only a few times. The CDR3 DNA follows: TGTGCCAGCAGTTTCCGGGACAGGATGGGGGAGCAGTACTTC. Residues: CASSFRDRMGEQYF. The chain links TRBV28 to TRBJ2-7, with TRBD1 identical over 8 bases. Unmatched junction bases numbered 8, after V lost 3 bases and J lost 7 bases. The length of the CDR3 is 14 residues. Germline V CDR1 and CDR2: MDHEN, SYDVKM.

V is TRBV10-3 and J is TRBJ2-1, with 15 bases identical to TRBD2. The CDR3 is 19 residues long. Germline assignment: CDR1 ENHRY and CDR2 SYGVKD. V gave up 6 bases and J gave up 0 bases; unmatched junction bases: 9. The CDR3 nucleotides read TGTGCCATCAGGACCGGGACTAGCGGGGGGTCAAGCTCCTACAATGAGCAGTTCTTC. Protein sequence: CAIRTGTSGGSSSYNEQFF.

The chain has TRBV28 and TRBJ2-7; D possibly corresponds to TRBD1 (5 bases). Germline CDR1 MDHEN, CDR2 SYDVKM. The CDR3 length is 12 residues. V was pared by 6 bases and J by 4 bases, with 10 bases between. The CDR3: CASSKTAYEQYF. In DNA, the CDR3 is TGTGCCAGCAGCAAGACAGCTTACGAGCAGTACTTC.

This chain connects TRBV15 to TRBJ2-3; D gene uncertain. Looked up from germline, CDR1 is LNHNV and CDR2 is YYDKDF (reference sequence). The length of the CDR3 is 15 residues. Trimming pared 1 base from V and 2 bases from J, leaving 10 bases between. The CDR3 DNA follows: TGTGCCACCAGCAGAGTTCGCCTAACCACAGATACGCAGTATTTT. Translated, it gives CATSRVRLTTDTQYF.